This T cell receptor beta chain was observed in a study of cytomegalovirus exposure and HLA in healthy donors (dated by TCRdb to about 2017). Broadly, across the study: According to a later analysis, one platform produced both the 110 or so validation repertoires and the 666 repertoires of the first cohort. A separate validation cohort of approximately 120 different subjects was used in addition to the 666-subject first cohort. The aim of the study was to test whether cataloging public T cell receptors could identify signatures of past pathogen exposure. High-throughput TCR immunosequencing, statistical association of individual TCRs with disease status, and machine learning were combined to predict cytomegalovirus infection status. The research as a whole found: A total of around 150 TCR beta chains were listed by the study as associated with cytomegalovirus. In vitro tests confirmed that a few of the cytomegalovirus-associated TCR beta chains recognize cytomegalovirus antigens. The authors suggested that the approach could potentially be generalized to other disease states and immunological phenotypes. A later analysis found that TCRs clustered in the first cohort also tended to co-occur in the roughly 120 validation repertoires, with more than 90% of cluster scores above 0. Cytomegalovirus status was reported to be diagnosed by the classifier with high specificity and sensitivity in both the original and validation cohorts. Across donors, most TCR sequences were observed very rarely, whereas some public TCRs were present in many individuals. A later analysis lacked HLA typing for the validation cohort, so it scored co-occurrence in that cohort across all 120 or so repertoires.

The donors were included in the validation cohort of 120 subjects, a group kept apart from the approximately 690-subject first cohort. CDR1 and CDR2, looked up from the germline V gene, are MDHEN and SYDVKM. At the junction V is shortened by 4 bases and J by 4 bases; bases outside the gene matches: 4. The CDR3 goes from the cysteine to the phenylalanine over 15 residues. CDR3 DNA only is kept here, 45 bases in frame from base 1. On this clone itself: Its recognized antigen is unknown. No per-base quality is available; no much larger clone lies one base away.

The protocol used for the library was the immunoSEQ multiplex PCR assay. In the original analysis: A statistical classification framework was developed to diagnose cytomegalovirus status using the catalog of TCR beta chain sequences. TCRdb took over this immuneACCESS table, retaining in-frame rearrangements with V and J assigned. Such tables are incomplete; in checked studies, under half of the missing clones stem from an unresolved V gene, and the remainder is unexplained. That table is the source of V, J and clone size, and D and trimming were worked out from the DNA. The sample has 250,000 or so clones on record, around 87% of them singletons. In total, the top ten clones hold about 0.36% of the sample.

The TCR comes from a woman between 18 and 30 years old in good health and CMV-seronegative. The sequenced sample consisted of PBMCs. The rearranged segments are TRBV28 and TRBJ2-3; 11 bases in between match TRBD2. The CDR3 corresponds to CASSSLAGGPDTQYF. The nucleotide sequence reads as follows: TGTGCCAGCAGTTCGTTAGCGGGGGGGCCAGATACGCAGTATTTT.